The rows below give T cell receptor beta chains drawn from one sample of a study of T cells in Graves' hyperthyroidism and ophthalmopathy. Via MiXCR, TCRdb re-called the multiplex PCR reads, giving one row per CDR3 protein. Of under 550,000 distinct CDR3 sequences listed, about 20% were seen once; the top ten hold about 45%. Sequencing used blood. Receptors originate from a man aged 40-55 years with Graves' ophthalmopathy. Both conserved end residues are part of each CDR3. The D gene is left open where the match is weak. The size entry is marked missing in some rows and otherwise reads once, few, many or a size class.

>.|TRBJ2-3|TRBV20-1|many
TGCAGTGCCTTTGGGGTGGCAGATACGCAGTATTTT
CSAFGVADTQYF
>.|TRBJ2-5|TRBV20-1|few
TGCAGTGCTAGGAGCCGGGACGGTGCTGGGGAGACCCAGTACTTC
CSARSRDGAGETQYF
>.|TRBJ1-2|TRBV27|few
TGTGCCAGCAGTCCCCAATCGGGGTATGGCTACACCTTC
CASSPQSGYGYTF
>.|TRBJ2-5|TRBV7-9|.
TGTGCCAGCAGATGGGGTCAAGAGACCCAGTACTTC
CASRWGQETQYF
>TRBD1|TRBJ2-2|TRBV7-9|.
TGTGCCAGCAGCCATGACAGGGCGGCCGGGGAGCTGTTTTTT
CASSHDRAAGELFF
>.|TRBJ2-3|TRBV20-1|few
TGCAGTGCCGCCCAAAGGGCGGCAGATACGCAGTATTTT
CSAAQRAADTQYF
>TRBD1|TRBJ2-7|TRBV7-3|many
TGTGCCAGCAGCTTAGGGACAGGGGCAGGTAACGAGCAGTACTTC
CASSLGTGAGNEQYF
>TRBD2|TRBJ2-1|TRBV28|.
TGTGCCAGCAGTCAGTTTAGCGGGAGGGCCCGGGAGCAGTTCTTC
CASSQFSGRAREQFF
>.|TRBJ2-1|TRBV10-3|.
TGTGCCATCAGTCCGGAAGCAAGGATAAATGAGCAGTTCTTC
CAISPEARINEQFF
>.|TRBJ2-7|TRBV27|many
TGTGCCAGCAGTTCCTACCGCGGGACACGCAAAAACGAGCAGTACTTC
CASSSYRGTRKNEQYF
>.|TRBJ2-7|TRBV6-1|many
TGTGCCAGCAGTTTTACGACTAGCTCCTACGAGCAGTACTTC
CASSFTTSSYEQYF
>TRBD1|TRBJ1-6|TRBV11-1|.
TGTGCCAGCAGCAGCCGGGACAGTCATAATTCACCCCTCCACTTT
CASSSRDSHNSPLHF
>TRBD1|TRBJ1-1|TRBV20-1|few
TGCAGTGCTCCGGGACAGAGTGAAACTGAAGCTTTCTTT
CSAPGQSETEAFF
>.|TRBJ1-5|TRBV12-3/TRBV12-4|many
TGTGCCAGCAGTTTAGCAGGGTCCAATCAGCCCCAGCATTTT
CASSLAGSNQPQHF
>.|TRBJ2-1|TRBV27|.
TGTGCCAGCAGTCTCATCGGGGACAATGAGCAGTTCTTC
CASSLIGDNEQFF
>.|TRBJ2-7|TRBV4-3|once
TGCGCCAGCAGCCAGGCATCTATGGGGGGCCACGAGCAGTACTTC
CASSQASMGGHEQYF
>.|TRBJ1-6|TRBV3-1|few
TGTGCCAGCAGTTCACCCACAAGGGGCTCCTATAATTCACCCCTCCACTTT
CASSSPTRGSYNSPLHF
>TRBD1|TRBJ1-5|TRBV6-1|many
TGTGCCAGCAGGGACAGGGCGAATCAGCCCCAGCATTTT
CASRDRANQPQHF
>.|TRBJ2-2|TRBV2|.
TGTGCCAGCAGAAAACCGGGACGGACGAACACCGGGGAGCTGTTTTTT
CASRKPGRTNTGELFF
>.|TRBJ2-5|TRBV6-5|many
TGTGCCAGCAGTTACTGGCGGGGGCCCGGCCGGGAGACCCAGTACTTC
CASSYWRGPGRETQYF
>TRBD2|TRBJ2-7|TRBV20-1|many
TGCAGTGCTGAAGGCGGGGGAACCTACGAGCAGTACTTC
CSAEGGGTYEQYF
>.|TRBJ1-1|TRBV6-1|few
TGTGCCAGCAGTGAGCCGTCTGGAGGGACTGAAGCTTTCTTT
CASSEPSGGTEAFF
>.|TRBJ2-6|TRBV30|few
TGTGCCTGGAGTCGGGGTGGTGGGGCCAACGTCCTGACTTTC
CAWSRGGGANVLTF
>TRBD1|TRBJ2-2|TRBV3-1|many
TGTGCCAGCAGCCAGGGGACAGGACACACCGGGGAGCTGTTTTTT
CASSQGTGHTGELFF
>.|TRBJ2-5|TRBV18|few
TGTGCCAGCTCACCATTGGATTATTTTACGGAGACCCAGTCCTTC
CASSPLDYFTETQSF
>.|TRBJ2-1|TRBV7-3|.
TGTGCCAGCAGCCCGGGGACTGGGGGGCCGTACAATGAGCAGTTCTTC
CASSPGTGGPYNEQFF
>TRBD1|TRBJ2-7|TRBV28|many
TGTGCCAGCAGTTTTTCAGGGGGCGGCGAGCAGTACTTC
CASSFSGGGEQYF
>.|TRBJ1-1|TRBV20-1|many
TGCAGTGCTAGATGGGGGACTGAAGCTTTCTTT
CSARWGTEAFF
>.|TRBJ1-2|TRBV20-1|many
TGCAGTGCTAGGTTCGGGGGGTATGGCTACACCTTC
CSARFGGYGYTF
>.|TRBJ1-5|TRBV6-1|few
TGTGCCAGCAGTGAAGAACGTGGGAGCAATCAGCCCCAGCATTTT
CASSEERGSNQPQHF
>.|TRBJ2-1|TRBV2|many
TGTGCCAGCAAGGGGGGAGGGTACAATGAGCAGTTCTTC
CASKGGGYNEQFF
>.|TRBJ2-7|TRBV6-1|few
TGTGCCAGCACCTCCTTTTACGAGCAGTACTTC
CASTSFYEQYF
>.|TRBJ2-2|TRBV10-3|.
TGTGCCATCAGGGATACTAGCCCCGGGGAGCTGTTTTTT
CAIRDTSPGELFF
>TRBD2|TRBJ2-1|TRBV14|few
TGTGCCAGCAGCCAAGATCCGGGACTAGCGGGTATTGAGCAGTTCTTC
CASSQDPGLAGIEQFF
>.|TRBJ1-1|TRBV7-9|.
TGTGCCAGCAGCTTCGGCAGTATGAACACTGAAGCTTTCTTT
CASSFGSMNTEAFF
>.|TRBJ2-5|TRBV18|.
TGTGCCAGCTCACCTTTATCCCAAGAGACCCAGTACTTC
CASSPLSQETQYF
>TRBD1|TRBJ1-2|TRBV28|.
TGTGCCAGCAGTTCAGTGGGGACAGATGGCTACACCTTC
CASSSVGTDGYTF
>TRBD1|TRBJ2-7|TRBV6-2/TRBV6-3|many
TGTGCCAGCAGGCCCGCCGGGACAGGCTTCGAGCAGTACTTC
CASRPAGTGFEQYF
>.|TRBJ2-3|TRBV2|many
TGTGCCAGCAGTGATTCAACAGATACGCAGTATTTT
CASSDSTDTQYF
>TRBD2|TRBJ2-3|TRBV19|many
TGTGCCAGTAGTATCCTCGGACTAGCGGGATCAGATACGCAGTATTTT
CASSILGLAGSDTQYF
>.|TRBJ1-4|TRBV28|.
TGTGCCAGCAGTCCTGCAGCCTCCGGCGTTGAAAAACTGTTTTTT
CASSPAASGVEKLFF
>TRBD1|TRBJ2-7|TRBV4-1|.
TGCGCCAGCAGCCGCGCCGGACAGGGCTCCTACGAGCAGTACTTC
CASSRAGQGSYEQYF
>.|TRBJ1-1|TRBV3-1|.
TGTGCCAGCAGCCAAGTTCAGGGACTTGAAGCTTTCTTT
CASSQVQGLEAFF
>TRBD1|TRBJ2-1|TRBV7-2|.
TGTGCCAGCAGCTTCACTGCCGGGACAGGGACCAATGAGCAGTTCTTC
CASSFTAGTGTNEQFF
>.|TRBJ2-7|TRBV5-1|.
TGCGCCAGCAGCTGGAGGAACGGAGGGGACGAGCAGTACTTC
CASSWRNGGDEQYF
>.|TRBJ1-5|TRBV29-1|.
TGCAGCGGGATGGGGTCGGGCAATCAGCCCCAGCATTTT
CSGMGSGNQPQHF
>.|TRBJ1-5|TRBV20-1|.
TGCAGTGCTAGAGATGTTGGGAGAAGGCATCAGCCCCAGCATTTT
CSARDVGRRHQPQHF
>TRBD2|TRBJ2-5|TRBV7-3|.
TGTGCCAGCAGCTCCGGGACTAGCGGGAGGGTCGGGACCCAGTACTTC
CASSSGTSGRVGTQYF
>.|TRBJ1-2|TRBV12-3/TRBV12-4|few
TGTGCCAGCAGTTTATCAGGGGCCGGGGACTATGGCTACACCTTC
CASSLSGAGDYGYTF
>.|TRBJ2-4|TRBV6-1|.
TGTGCCAGCAGTGAAGCGCCTGGCAGTTTAGCCAAAAACATTCAGTACTTC
CASSEAPGSLAKNIQYF
>.|TRBJ2-1|TRBV5-1|few
TGCGCCAGCAGCTACGCCGGCCACAATGAGCAGTTCTTC
CASSYAGHNEQFF
>TRBD1|TRBJ1-2|TRBV12-3/TRBV12-4|few
TGTGCCAGCAGCTCCGGGACAGGGTGGGCTGGCTACACCTTC
CASSSGTGWAGYTF